Below are 30 T cell receptor beta chains sequenced from a single sample in a study of blood T cell repertoires in COVID-19. TCRdb's table, derived via immunoSEQ multiplex PCR, lists solely in-frame clones and lacks some. In the table there are 100,000 to 150,000 clones, over 75% of which are singletons. Input material: peripheral blood. The source of these receptors is a woman between 55 and 75 years old with acute or convalescent COVID-19.

This chain joins TRBV10-2 and TRBJ1-1; D is undetermined. The V end lost 1 base, the J end lost 6 bases, and 6 bases lay between the germline ends. From germline, CDR1 is WSHSY and CDR2 SAAADI. The CDR3 runs to 12 residues. CDR3 protein: CASSEFGAEAFF. CDR3 nucleotide sequence: TGCGCCAGCAGTGAGTTCGGGGCTGAAGCTTTCTTT.

V is TRBV5-1 and J is TRBJ2-3; 7 positions match TRBD1. The germline V gene encodes CDR1 SGHRS and CDR2 YFSETQ. Unmatched junction bases numbered 2, after V lost 0 bases and J lost 1 base. CDR3 length: 15 residues. The CDR3 loop reads CASSLVGTGTDTQYF. The CDR3 DNA sequence: TGCGCCAGCAGCTTGGTCGGGACAGGCACAGATACGCAGTATTTT.

The chain has TRBV9 and TRBJ2-1, with D maybe TRBD2 (6 bases). The CDR3 runs to 15 residues. Germline CDR1 SGDLS, CDR2 YYNGEE. V lost 0 bases and J lost 7, with 14 bases in between. CDR3 in DNA: TGTGCCAGCAGCGTAGGGACTACCAGTGAGAATGAGCAGTTCTTC. It yields the protein CASSVGTTSENEQFF.

This chain uses TRBV24-1 with TRBJ2-3, with D perhaps TRBD2 (6 bases). Deletions cut 4 bases from V and 4 bases from J, with 14 bases between. The CDR3 is 15 residues long. Germline CDR1 KGHDR, CDR2 SFDVKD. CDR3 nucleotide sequence: TGTGCCACCAGTGACCCCTCCGGCGGGGCAGATACGCAGTATTTT. Amino acids: CATSDPSGGADTQYF.

The chain uses TRBV29-1 and TRBJ2-3; tentatively, D is TRBD2 (5 bases). CDR1 SQVTM and CDR2 ANQGSEA come from the germline V gene. The length of the CDR3 is 13 residues. V shed 7 bases and J shed 0 bases, with 11 bases lying between them. CDR3 nucleotide sequence: TGCAGCGACCGCCAGCGGAGCACAGATACGCAGTATTTT. Protein: CSDRQRSTDTQYF.

The V gene is TRBV7-9, the J gene TRBJ2-7, with TRBD2 matching 7 bases. The germline V gene encodes CDR1 SEHNR and CDR2 FQNEAQ (reference sequence). The CDR3 runs 15 residues. J was trimmed by 3 bases and V by 5 bases; bases with no gene match: 10. The CDR3, as DNA: TGTGCCAGCAGCCAACGAAGCGGGACCCTCTACGAGCAGTACTTC. Translated: CASSQRSGTLYEQYF. Full variable domain (rest looked up from reference TRBV7-9 and TRBJ2-7): DTGVSQNPRHKITKRGQNVTFRCDPISEHNRLYWYRQTLGQGPEFLTYFQNEAQLEKSRLLSDRFSAERPKGSFSTLEIQRTEQGDSAMYLCASSQRSGTLYEQYFGPGTRLTVT.

The V call is TRBV4-1, the J call TRBJ2-5; possibly TRBD2 for D (5 bases). Germline assignment: CDR1 MGHRA and CDR2 YSYEKL. The CDR3 has 14 residues. V was clipped by 4 bases and J by 4 bases, with 13 bases between them. For the CDR3, the DNA is TGCGCCAGCAGCCGGGGAGACGGGTTAGAGACCCAGTACTTC. It yields the protein CASSRGDGLETQYF.

This chain uses TRBV11-3 with TRBJ2-1, with 11 bases that match TRBD2. The CDR3 contains 18 residues. Germline-derived CDR1 and CDR2 are SGHNT and YENEEA. V lost 1 base, J lost 1 base, and 6 bases stayed unmatched. CDR3 region: CASSLAGLAGGSYNEQFF. DNA for the CDR3: TGTGCCAGCAGCTTAGCCGGTTTAGCGGGAGGGTCCTACAATGAGCAGTTCTTC.

As for this clone: Other DNA sequences in this sample translate to the same CDR3. The rearrangement links TRBV19 to TRBJ1-1; maybe TRBD1 (5 bases). Germline CDR1 reads LNHDA; CDR2 reads SQIVND (reference sequence). The germline V and J ends were trimmed by 4 bases and 0 bases, with 6 bases remaining between them. This CDR3 spans 13 amino acids. CDR3 bases: TGTGCCAGTAGTACAGGGTTGAACACTGAAGCTTTCTTT. Translated: CASSTGLNTEAFF.

The rearrangement links TRBV18 to TRBJ1-1; the match to TRBD1 covers 7 bases. The CDR3 has 14 residues. Germline V gene sequence: CDR1 KGHSH, CDR2 LQKENI. The V and J ends lost 3 bases and 7 bases, in that order; junction bases with no gene match: 8. Here the CDR3 reads CASSPGQAANEAFF. CDR3 DNA: TGTGCCAGCTCACCCGGACAGGCGGCGAATGAAGCTTTCTTT.

This clone appeared a few times. The chain links TRBV10-3 to TRBJ2-3; D may be TRBD1 (6 bases). Trimming removed 10 bases at V and 5 bases at J, with 10 bases between. The germline gives CDR1 ENHRY, CDR2 SYGVKD. The CDR3 has 11 residues. CDR3 in DNA: TGTGCCACATCCAGGGGAGATACGCAGTATTTT. Protein product: CATSRGDTQYF.

The gene calls are TRBV5-1 and TRBJ1-1; TRBD1 matches 7 bases. Germline CDR1 reads SGHRS; CDR2 reads YFSETQ. Trimming removed 4 bases from V and 0 bases from J; junction bases left unmatched: 3. The CDR3 extends over 14 amino acids. The DNA of the CDR3 is TGCGCCAGCAGCGTGGGACAGTTGAACACTGAAGCTTTCTTT. It encodes CASSVGQLNTEAFF.

J is TRBJ2-3 and V is TRBV10-1; D possibly corresponds to TRBD1 (6 bases). The CDR3 consists of 14 residues. Germline loops: CDR1 WNHNN, CDR2 SYGVQD (reference sequence). The V end was cut by 2 bases, the J end by 2 bases, with 8 bases between. The CDR3 bases are TGCGCCAGCAGTGAGACAGGGCCCACAGATACGCAGTATTTT. Translating it yields CASSETGPTDTQYF.

This clone has a count of ten or more. This CDR3 reads CASSYSEVGETQYF. The CDR3 DNA is TGTGCCAGCAGTTACAGTGAGGTCGGTGAGACCCAGTACTTC. V usage is TRBV6-5 and J usage is TRBJ2-5; D gene uncertain. This CDR3 comprises 14 residues. Germline CDR1 MNHEY, CDR2 SVGAGI. Trimming removed 2 bases from V and 5 bases from J, with 12 bases in between.

The chain couples TRBV2 to TRBJ2-1, with 7 bases aligning to TRBD2. CDR3 size: 15 residues. The J segment lost 6 bases and the V segment lost 4 bases, leaving 9 bases of the junction unmatched. CDR1 is SNHLY, CDR2 FYNNEI, per germline. The CDR3 coding sequence is TGTGCCAGCAGTGCGGAGGGAGGGCCCCTCAATGAGCAGTTCTTC. It yields the protein CASSAEGGPLNEQFF.

V is TRBV5-1 and J is TRBJ1-4; 9 bases are a match to TRBD1. The CDR3 contains 14 residues. V lost 4 bases and J lost 7; bases outside the gene matches: 5. Germline V gene lookup returns CDR1 SGHRS and CDR2 YFSETQ. The CDR3 protein is CASSQGQGPEKLFF. DNA of the CDR3: TGCGCCAGCAGCCAGGGACAGGGACCTGAAAAACTGTTTTTT. The entire variable domain, with the rest obtained from reference TRBV5-1 and TRBJ1-4, is as follows: KAGVTQTPRYLIKTRGQQVTLSCSPISGHRSVSWYQQTPGQGLQFLFEYFSETQRNKGNFPGRFSGRQFSNSRSEMNVSTLELGDSALYLCASSQGQGPEKLFFGSGTQLSVL.

The chain couples TRBV12-5 to TRBJ2-1; 7 bases are a match to TRBD1. The V gene's germline CDR1 is LGHNT and CDR2 FRNRAP. This CDR3 comprises 18 residues. V was pared by 0 bases and J by 2 bases, with 10 bases of the junction left unmatched. The chain's CDR3 is CASGLVVSVTGPYNEQFF. CDR3 bases: TGTGCTAGTGGTTTGGTAGTTTCAGTGACAGGGCCCTACAATGAGCAGTTCTTC.

The V gene is TRBV12-3 or TRBV12-4, the J gene TRBJ1-6, with 8 nucleotides matching TRBD1. The CDR3 has 13 residues. Unmatched junction bases numbered 2, after V lost 5 bases and J lost 8 bases. The CDR3 sequence: CASSATGDSPLHF. Written as DNA, the CDR3 is TGTGCCAGCAGTGCGACAGGGGATTCACCCCTCCACTTT.

The gene calls are TRBV14 and TRBJ1-3; TRBD1 is a possible D gene (6 bases). Germline V gene lookup returns CDR1 SGHDN and CDR2 FVKESK. The CDR3 is made up of 16 amino acids. Trimming removed 1 base from V and 7 bases from J, with 17 bases in between. The CDR3 nucleotides read TGTGCCAGCAGCCAAGTAGCGGGGGCCGGCGGGAACACCATATATTTT. It encodes CASSQVAGAGGNTIYF.

This clone was seen more than once but under ten times. The gene calls are TRBV18 and TRBJ2-5; TRBD2 might be the D (5 bases). This CDR3 comprises 12 residues. Germline CDR1 is KGHSH and CDR2 is LQKENI. Trimming stripped 1 base from V and 9 bases from J, with 9 bases between. CDR3 amino acids: CASSPRPRAQYF. The CDR3 DNA reads as TGTGCCAGCTCACCACGCCCGAGGGCCCAGTACTTC. The variable domain in full, completed from reference TRBV18 and TRBJ2-5, reads NAGVMQNPRHLVRRRGQEARLRCSPMKGHSHVYWYRQLPEEGLKFMVYLQKENIIDESGMPKERFSAEFPKEGPSILRIQQVVRGDSAAYFCASSPRPRAQYFGPGTRLLVL.

The gene calls are TRBV5-8 and TRBJ1-5; 8 positions match TRBD1. Trimming removed 4 bases from V and 5 bases from J; junction bases left unmatched: 11. Per germline, CDR1 SGHTS and CDR2 YDEGEE. This CDR3 has 16 residues. CDR3 sequence (DNA): TGTGCCAGCAGCCCCAGGCCCGGACAGGGTGATCAGCCCCAGCATTTT. It encodes CASSPRPGQGDQPQHF.

The chain recombines TRBV9 with TRBJ2-2, with 9 bases fitting TRBD1. V shed 4 bases, J shed 5 bases, and the junction held 12 bases outside the gene matches. The CDR3 covers 17 residues. Germline assignment: CDR1 SGDLS and CDR2 YYNGEE. In DNA form, the CDR3 reads TGTGCCAGCAGCCTCGCCGGGGGACAGGGAGCGACCGGGGAGCTGTTTTTT. Translating it yields CASSLAGGQGATGELFF.

The V and J genes are TRBV5-1 and TRBJ2-2; 8 bases agree with TRBD2. CDR1 and CDR2 (germline): SGHRS, YFSETQ. The junction had 5 bases not matched to a gene; V was cut back by 0 bases and J by 4 bases. The CDR3 length is 16 residues. This CDR3 reads CASSLGSGRATGELFF. The CDR3 coding sequence is TGCGCCAGCAGCTTGGGAAGCGGGAGAGCCACCGGGGAGCTGTTTTTT.

V is TRBV28 and J is TRBJ1-2; 9 bases are a match to TRBD1. CDR3 length: 15 residues. Germline CDR1 is MDHEN and CDR2 is SYDVKM. The V and J ends lost 5 bases and 5 bases, in that order; junction bases with no gene match: 9. The CDR3 region is CASSGTGQKSYGYTF. CDR3 nucleotides: TGTGCCAGCAGTGGGACAGGGCAAAAGTCTTATGGCTACACCTTC.

The chain couples TRBV11-1 to TRBJ1-2, with D possibly matching TRBD1 (5 bases). Per germline, CDR1 SGHAT and CDR2 FQDESV (reference sequence). The length of the CDR3 is 14 residues. Trimming shortened V by 2 bases and J by 8 bases, and 15 bases separated the two germline ends. The CDR3 sequence is CASSLSQAMWGYTF. The DNA of the CDR3 is TGTGCCAGCAGCTTATCACAGGCCATGTGGGGCTACACCTTC.

V usage is TRBV7-3 and J usage is TRBJ2-2; D is undetermined. Germline V gene data show CDR1 as SGHTA and CDR2 as FQGTGA. Trimming removed 5 bases from V and 4 bases from J, with 17 bases in between. The CDR3 runs to 16 residues. This CDR3 is CASSPQPRSSTGELFF. In DNA form, the CDR3 reads TGTGCCAGCAGCCCCCAACCCCGGTCCTCCACCGGGGAGCTGTTTTTT.

The table lists this clone with a count of one. The chain carries TRBV27 and TRBJ2-2; D perhaps matches TRBD1 (6 bases). The V and J ends lost 8 bases and 4 bases respectively, with 11 bases between them. The germline V gene encodes CDR1 MNHEY and CDR2 SMNVEV (reference sequence). The CDR3 extends over 13 amino acids. The CDR3 region is CASQGFSTGELFF. The CDR3 nucleotides are TGTGCCAGCCAGGGGTTTTCCACCGGGGAGCTGTTTTTT.

The CDR3 region has the DNA TGTGCCAGCTCACCCCCGGGGGGGCGGGGGACTGAAGCTTTCTTT. Protein product: CASSPPGGRGTEAFF. The V and J genes are TRBV18 and TRBJ1-1; a possible D gene is TRBD1 (6 bases). The CDR3 has 15 residues. V lost 3 bases and J lost 5, with 16 bases in between. CDR1 is KGHSH and CDR2 is LQKENI in the germline V gene.

This clone was counted only a few times. This sequence joins TRBV11-1 and TRBJ1-2; D unclear. CDR1 is SGHAT, CDR2 FQDESV, per germline (reference sequence). V lost 5 bases to trimming and J lost 6 bases, with 13 bases between them. The CDR3 is made up of 13 amino acids. CDR3 amino acids: CASSPSQRNGYTF. CDR3 bases: TGTGCCAGCAGCCCGTCCCAGCGGAATGGCTACACCTTC.

J is TRBJ1-5 and V is TRBV2; TRBD1 aligns across 9 bases. CDR1 is SNHLY, CDR2 FYNNEI, per germline. The trim removed 5 bases at V and 6 bases at J, leaving 5 bases unmatched. This CDR3 is built from 14 residues. CDR3 nucleotide sequence: TGTGCCAGCAGTAACACAGGGGGCGGTCAGCCCCAGCATTTT. Translated, it gives CASSNTGGGQPQHF.